This is a list of T cell receptor beta chains from one sample in a study of molecular identifiers for immune sequencing clone quantification. TCRdb re-called the PCR reads with MiXCR, one entry per CDR3 protein. The sample consists of about 300,000 distinct CDR3 sequences, 20% to 25% of them appearing once. The sequencing input was naive CD8+ T cells from blood, with Jurkat cell RNA spiked in. Every receptor here comes from a human donor in good health. Some libraries in this study had Jurkat cell RNA spiked in. Each CDR3 is given with its conserved first and last residue. Fields, in order: clone size, V gene, J gene, CDR3 protein. A clone size is listed for some rows: how often the clone was seen (once, few, many), or a class if it is expanded.

many	TRBV10-2	TRBJ1-1	CASSPRMEPEAFF
NA	TRBV30	TRBJ2-3	CAWSSGGETDTQYF
many	TRBV6-1	TRBJ1-1	CASSKLGEAFF
NA	TRBV4-1	TRBJ2-7	CASRAVIGTQSYEQYF
NA	TRBV19	TRBJ2-3	CASSISAGPTDTQYF
many	TRBV27	TRBJ1-5	CASSLRGHNQPQHF
NA	TRBV5-3	TRBJ2-3	CASSFPQEKLAAVFTLDTQYF
NA	TRBV9	TRBJ2-3	CASSVGPSGVTDTQYF
NA	TRBV27	TRBJ2-7	CASSFMGRDYEQYF
many	TRBV10-2	TRBJ2-5	CASSGQTGAPGETQYF
NA	TRBV7-2	TRBJ2-7	CASSLFGGAYEQYF
many	TRBV29-1	TRBJ1-1	CSVGDRGMNTEAFF
many	TRBV9	TRBJ2-3	CASSVVSGGPTDTQYF
many	TRBV7-2	TRBJ2-5	CASTEMSPETQYF
many	TRBV7-9	TRBJ2-2	CASSPWTGGIGELFF
many	TRBV6-6	TRBJ2-7	CASGLAYEQYF
NA	TRBV10-3	TRBJ2-3	CAISEPEGGPDTQYF
NA	TRBV19	TRBJ2-7	CASSYVAAKSKEQYF
many	TRBV7-9	TRBJ2-5	CASSLPYGLAETQYF
few	TRBV4-3	TRBJ1-1	CASSQDKWMNTEAFF
few	TRBV6-2/TRBV6-3	TRBJ2-5	CASKRGRIAGGIQETQYF
NA	TRBV6-5	TRBJ2-3	CASSYSGLAGIHGAAYF
NA	TRBV27	TRBJ2-3	CASSLRVPTTDTQYF
few	TRBV27	TRBJ1-1	CASSSSMNTEAFF
few	TRBV4-1	TRBJ1-1	CASSQDSGTLNTEAFF
few	TRBV7-2	TRBJ2-7	CASSGGADPTYEQYF
many	TRBV5-6	TRBJ1-1	CASSYASAGENTEAFF
many	TRBV5-4	TRBJ2-2	CASSWEQGRDTGELFF
many	TRBV20-1	TRBJ2-1	CSARAGTGLYNEQFF
NA	TRBV19	TRBJ1-5	CASSIFGGYSNQPQHF
many	TRBV9	TRBJ2-7	CASSGSGTGEYEQYF